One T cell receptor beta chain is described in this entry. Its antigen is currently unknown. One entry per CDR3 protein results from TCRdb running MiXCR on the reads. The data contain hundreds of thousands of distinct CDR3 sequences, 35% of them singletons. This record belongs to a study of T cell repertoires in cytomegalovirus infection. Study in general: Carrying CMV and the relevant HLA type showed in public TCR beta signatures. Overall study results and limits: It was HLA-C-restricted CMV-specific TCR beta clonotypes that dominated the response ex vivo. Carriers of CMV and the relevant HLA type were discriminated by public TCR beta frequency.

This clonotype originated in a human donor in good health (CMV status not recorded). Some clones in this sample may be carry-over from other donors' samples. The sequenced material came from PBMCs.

The CDR3 DNA reads as TGTGCCAGCGGTCCGGTTTTTGGGGGGAGGCTCTCTGGGGCCAACGTCCTGACTTTC. This sequence encodes CASGPVFGGRLSGANVLTF. The genes are TRBV28 and TRBJ2-6; a weak D match, TRBD2 (6 bases). The length of the CDR3 is 19 residues. CDR1 and CDR2 (germline): MDHEN, SYDVKM. The V end lost 8 bases, the J end lost 0 bases, and 23 bases lay between the germline ends.